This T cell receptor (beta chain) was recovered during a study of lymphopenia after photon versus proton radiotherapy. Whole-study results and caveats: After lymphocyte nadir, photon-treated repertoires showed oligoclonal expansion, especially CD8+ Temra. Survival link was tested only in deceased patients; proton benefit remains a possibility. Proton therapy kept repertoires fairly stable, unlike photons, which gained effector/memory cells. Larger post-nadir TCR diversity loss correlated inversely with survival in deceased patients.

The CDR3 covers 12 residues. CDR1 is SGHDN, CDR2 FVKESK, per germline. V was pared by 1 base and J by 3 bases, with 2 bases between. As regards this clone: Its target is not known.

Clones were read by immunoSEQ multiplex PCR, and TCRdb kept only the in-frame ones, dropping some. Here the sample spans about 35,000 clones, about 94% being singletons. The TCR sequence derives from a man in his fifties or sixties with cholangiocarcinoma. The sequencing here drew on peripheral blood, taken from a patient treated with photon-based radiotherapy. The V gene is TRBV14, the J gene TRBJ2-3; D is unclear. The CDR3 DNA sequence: TGTGCCAGCAGCCAAGTAACAGATACGCAGTATTTT. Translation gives CASSQVTDTQYF.